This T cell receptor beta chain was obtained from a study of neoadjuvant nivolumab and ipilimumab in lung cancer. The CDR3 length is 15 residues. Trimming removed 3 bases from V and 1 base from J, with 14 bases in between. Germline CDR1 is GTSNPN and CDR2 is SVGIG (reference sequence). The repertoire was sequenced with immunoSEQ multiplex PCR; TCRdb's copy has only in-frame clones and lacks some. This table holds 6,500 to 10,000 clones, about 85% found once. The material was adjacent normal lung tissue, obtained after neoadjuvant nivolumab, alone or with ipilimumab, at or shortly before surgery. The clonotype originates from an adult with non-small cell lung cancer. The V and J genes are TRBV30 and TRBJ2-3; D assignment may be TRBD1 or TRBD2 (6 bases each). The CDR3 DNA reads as TGTGCCTGGAGCGACGGGGGCCGTGGCACAGATACGCAGTATTTT. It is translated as CAWSDGGRGTDTQYF.